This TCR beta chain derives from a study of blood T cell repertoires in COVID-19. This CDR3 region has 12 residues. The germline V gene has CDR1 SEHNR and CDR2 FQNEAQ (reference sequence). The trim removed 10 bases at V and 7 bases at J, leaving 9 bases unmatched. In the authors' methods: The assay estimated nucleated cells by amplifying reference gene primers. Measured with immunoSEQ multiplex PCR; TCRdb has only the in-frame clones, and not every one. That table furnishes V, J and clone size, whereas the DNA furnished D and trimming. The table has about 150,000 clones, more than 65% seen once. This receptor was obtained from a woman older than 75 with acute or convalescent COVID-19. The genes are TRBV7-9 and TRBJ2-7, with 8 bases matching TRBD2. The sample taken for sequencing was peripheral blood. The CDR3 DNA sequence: TGTGCCACCATTCGGGAGGGAGGTGAGCAGTACTTC. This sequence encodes CATIREGGEQYF. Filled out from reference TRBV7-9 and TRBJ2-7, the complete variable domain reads DTGVSQNPRHKITKRGQNVTFRCDPISEHNRLYWYRQTLGQGPEFLTYFQNEAQLEKSRLLSDRFSAERPKGSFSTLEIQRTEQGDSAMYLCATIREGGEQYFGPGTRLTVT.